The sequence of this T cell receptor (beta chain) was determined in a study of OX40 agonist ivuxolimab in advanced cancers. Study-wide findings and caveats: CD4+ and CD8+ T cells in blood underwent clonal expansion by week 6 at 0.1 to 3.0 mg/kg. Not determined was the antigen specificity of the expanded peripheral T cells. Some patients who did not respond also had low normalized T-cell clonal expansion.

The CDR3 consists of 14 residues. The germline gives CDR1 LNHDA, CDR2 SQIVND (reference sequence). The V and J ends lost 4 bases and 5 bases, in that order; junction bases with no gene match: 7. Patients were excluded for autoimmune disease history or systemic immunosuppression. Profiling relied on immunoSEQ multiplex PCR, and the TCRdb table lists in-frame clones only, not all of them. This table holds about 60,000 clones, about 87% found once. This clone appeared once. The antigen remains undetermined. This sequence originates from an adult with an advanced solid tumor such as melanoma, head and neck, liver or kidney cancer. The chain carries TRBV19 and TRBJ1-1, with TRBD1 identical over 7 bases. This sample comprised CD4+ or CD8+ T cells sorted from blood, obtained in a trial of the OX40 agonist ivuxolimab. The DNA of the CDR3 is TGTGCCAGTAGTAAGACAGGGTCGGGAACTGAAGCTTTCTTT. Amino acids: CASSKTGSGTEAFF.